This TCR beta chain is from a study of molecular identifiers for immune sequencing clone quantification. Overall study context: The replicate experiment used RNA from roughly 20,000 or 100,000 naive CD8 cells. This RNA was split into five aliquots, and four of them were sequenced. Study-level results: Identical TCR molecules that share a barcode could lead to an underestimation of highly expanded clone sizes.

The CDR3 loop spans 11 amino acids. The V end was cut by 6 bases, the J end by 9 bases, with 11 bases between. Germline CDR1 is LGHNT and CDR2 is FRNRAP. As previously described, bulk TCR libraries were made using listed TCR primers. TCRdb fed the PCR reads into MiXCR, producing one record per CDR3 protein. The sample carries over 300,000 distinct CDR3 sequences, roughly 23% recorded once. For naive CD8 T cells, sorting used the CD8+CD4-CCR7+CD45RA+ phenotype. This clonotype was detected many times. No antigen is known for it. This TCR was recovered from a human donor in good health. Some libraries in this study had Jurkat cell RNA spiked in. The J gene is TRBJ1-1, the V gene TRBV12-5, with D possibly TRBD1 on 5 matching bases. Sequencing used naive CD8+ T cells from blood, with Jurkat cell RNA spiked in. Subset indicated: FACS-sorted CD8+CD4-CCR7+CD45RA+ naive T cells. Written as DNA, the CDR3 is TGTGCTAGTGGGAGTGGGACGCAAGCTTTCTTT. Protein sequence: CASGSGTQAFF.